The rows below give T cell receptor beta chains drawn from one sample of a study of T cell responses to AZD1222 COVID-19 vaccine. Produced via immunoSEQ multiplex PCR; TCRdb's table is partial and in-frame only. The sample contains roughly 130,000 clones, 85% to 90% of which appear only once. This material consisted of peripheral blood, taken on day 0 of AZD1222 vaccination. The receptor set was obtained from an adult in good health. Both conserved end residues are part of each CDR3. Each record gives: V gene, D gene, clone size, J gene, CDR3 DNA, CDR3 protein. D genes are given only for firm matches. Clone size is not always given. Where it is, it says once, few, many or a class for expanded clones.

V gene: TRBV11-2
D gene: .
clone size: .
J gene: TRBJ2-7
CDR3 DNA: TGTGCCAGCAGCTTAGCGTTCCACGAGCAGTACTTC
CDR3 protein: CASSLAFHEQYF

V gene: TRBV4-1
D gene: TRBD1
clone size: .
J gene: TRBJ1-1
CDR3 DNA: TGCGCCAGCAGCGAGAACAGGGGTTTCACTGAAGCTTTCTTT
CDR3 protein: CASSENRGFTEAFF

V gene: TRBV6-5
D gene: TRBD1
clone size: .
J gene: TRBJ2-5
CDR3 DNA: TGTGCCAGCAGTTACGGAGGGACAGGACGGGAGACCCAGTACTTC
CDR3 protein: CASSYGGTGRETQYF

V gene: TRBV7-2
D gene: .
clone size: .
J gene: TRBJ1-1
CDR3 DNA: TGTGCCAGCCGCGTGGCTCCGCCGGACACTGAAGCTTTCTTT
CDR3 protein: CASRVAPPDTEAFF

V gene: TRBV7-9
D gene: TRBD2
clone size: .
J gene: TRBJ2-5
CDR3 DNA: TGTGCCAGCAGCCCGGGAGGGTACACGGAGACCCAGTACTTC
CDR3 protein: CASSPGGYTETQYF

V gene: TRBV28
D gene: TRBD1
clone size: .
J gene: TRBJ1-2
CDR3 DNA: TGTGCCAGCAGCTGGGGACAGACTGACTATGGCTACACCTTC
CDR3 protein: CASSWGQTDYGYTF

V gene: TRBV7-8
D gene: TRBD1
clone size: .
J gene: TRBJ1-2
CDR3 DNA: TGTGCCAGCAGCTTAAACCCAGACAGGGGGCGAGATGGCTACACCTTC
CDR3 protein: CASSLNPDRGRDGYTF

V gene: TRBV10-3
D gene: TRBD1
clone size: .
J gene: TRBJ1-1
CDR3 DNA: TGTGCCATCAGTAGACAGGGGGCGGGCACTGAAGCTTTCTTT
CDR3 protein: CAISRQGAGTEAFF

V gene: TRBV5-1
D gene: TRBD1
clone size: .
J gene: TRBJ1-4
CDR3 DNA: TGCGCCAGCAGCTTGGCCGACAGGGGAGGGGAAAAACTGTTTTTT
CDR3 protein: CASSLADRGGEKLFF

V gene: TRBV6-1
D gene: TRBD2
clone size: .
J gene: TRBJ2-1
CDR3 DNA: TGTGCCAGCAGTGAAGGGCTAGCGGGGGGCAATGAGCAGTTCTTC
CDR3 protein: CASSEGLAGGNEQFF

V gene: TRBV7-2
D gene: .
clone size: .
J gene: TRBJ2-1
CDR3 DNA: TGTGCCAGCAGCTTATTGGATTCGAATGAGCAGTTCTTC
CDR3 protein: CASSLLDSNEQFF

V gene: TRBV6-2/TRBV6-3
D gene: TRBD1
clone size: .
J gene: TRBJ1-4
CDR3 DNA: TGTGCCAGCAGCATAATCATCGCGCAGGGGGGACTTGAAAAACTGTTTTTT
CDR3 protein: CASSIIIAQGGLEKLFF

V gene: TRBV6-5
D gene: .
clone size: once
J gene: TRBJ1-6
CDR3 DNA: TGTGCCAGCAGTTACGGGGACAACACCAGGCCCCTCCACTTT
CDR3 protein: CASSYGDNTRPLHF

V gene: TRBV7-2
D gene: TRBD2
clone size: .
J gene: TRBJ2-2
CDR3 DNA: TGTGCCAGCAGCTACCTAGCGGGAGGTGACGGGGAGCTGTTTTTT
CDR3 protein: CASSYLAGGDGELFF

V gene: TRBV7-9
D gene: .
clone size: .
J gene: TRBJ1-2
CDR3 DNA: TGTGCCAGCAGCTTAAGTGCGCCAAGCAACTATGGCTACACCTTC
CDR3 protein: CASSLSAPSNYGYTF

V gene: TRBV9
D gene: .
clone size: .
J gene: TRBJ2-7
CDR3 DNA: TGTGCCAGCAGCCCCCGGCCTTACGAGCAGTACTTC
CDR3 protein: CASSPRPYEQYF

V gene: TRBV5-1
D gene: .
clone size: .
J gene: TRBJ1-1
CDR3 DNA: TGCGCCAGCAGCCGAGGGACATTACCGAACACTGAAGCTTTCTTT
CDR3 protein: CASSRGTLPNTEAFF

V gene: TRBV28
D gene: .
clone size: .
J gene: TRBJ1-5
CDR3 DNA: TGTGCCAGCAGTGCCCTGACAGGCAATCATGAGCCCCAGCATTTT
CDR3 protein: CASSALTGNHEPQHF

V gene: TRBV6-5
D gene: .
clone size: .
J gene: TRBJ1-5
CDR3 DNA: TGTGCTGCGGGAGATAGCAATCAGCCCCAGCATTTT
CDR3 protein: CAAGDSNQPQHF

V gene: TRBV14
D gene: .
clone size: .
J gene: TRBJ2-2
CDR3 DNA: TGTGCCAGCAGCCAGAGGCAGTACACCGGGGAGCTGTTTTTT
CDR3 protein: CASSQRQYTGELFF

V gene: TRBV7-2
D gene: .
clone size: .
J gene: TRBJ1-2
CDR3 DNA: TGTGCCAGCAGCCGGGAGACAGGAGCTAACTATGGCTACACCTTC
CDR3 protein: CASSRETGANYGYTF

V gene: TRBV6-2/TRBV6-3
D gene: TRBD1
clone size: once
J gene: TRBJ1-2
CDR3 DNA: TGTGCCAGCAGCCAGGGGGATGGCTACACCTTC
CDR3 protein: CASSQGDGYTF

V gene: TRBV28
D gene: .
clone size: .
J gene: TRBJ1-4
CDR3 DNA: TGTGCCAGCAGTTTCTGGGGGGCGGGAGGTGAAAAACTGTTTTTT
CDR3 protein: CASSFWGAGGEKLFF

V gene: TRBV7-9
D gene: .
clone size: .
J gene: TRBJ2-7
CDR3 DNA: TGTGCCAGCAGCTTAGCGGGGGGCCAATACGAGCAGTACTTC
CDR3 protein: CASSLAGGQYEQYF

V gene: TRBV5-1
D gene: .
clone size: .
J gene: TRBJ2-7
CDR3 DNA: TGCGCCAGCAGCCGGGGGCCCGGGAACGGCGACGAGCAGTACTTC
CDR3 protein: CASSRGPGNGDEQYF

V gene: TRBV12-3/TRBV12-4
D gene: .
clone size: .
J gene: TRBJ1-1
CDR3 DNA: TGTGCCAGCAGTTTGGGGCTTTTGACTGAAGCTTTCTTT
CDR3 protein: CASSLGLLTEAFF

V gene: TRBV11-3
D gene: TRBD1
clone size: .
J gene: TRBJ2-1
CDR3 DNA: TGTGCCAGCAGCTCGGGACAGGGGGATGAGCAGTTCTTC
CDR3 protein: CASSSGQGDEQFF

V gene: TRBV3-1/TRBV3-2
D gene: .
clone size: .
J gene: TRBJ1-6
CDR3 DNA: TGTGCCAGCAGCCAAGTATCTGGGGGGAATTCACCCCTCCACTTT
CDR3 protein: CASSQVSGGNSPLHF

V gene: TRBV3-1/TRBV3-2
D gene: .
clone size: .
J gene: TRBJ1-1
CDR3 DNA: TGTGCCAGCAGCCAAGGTGGGAACACTGAAGCTTTCTTT
CDR3 protein: CASSQGGNTEAFF

V gene: TRBV25-1
D gene: .
clone size: .
J gene: TRBJ1-2
CDR3 DNA: TGTGCCAGCAGTTTTGGCAGGGGTTATGGCTACACCTTC
CDR3 protein: CASSFGRGYGYTF

V gene: TRBV30
D gene: .
clone size: .
J gene: TRBJ1-3
CDR3 DNA: TGTGCCTGGAATGGTATCCTGTCAAGGGGAAACACCATATATTTT
CDR3 protein: CAWNGILSRGNTIYF

V gene: TRBV5-1
D gene: TRBD2
clone size: .
J gene: TRBJ2-7
CDR3 DNA: TGCGCCAGCAGCTCGGGGGAAAGCGGGAGGGGCGACGAGCAGTACTTC
CDR3 protein: CASSSGESGRGDEQYF

V gene: TRBV7-8
D gene: TRBD2
clone size: .
J gene: TRBJ2-3
CDR3 DNA: TGTGCCAGCAGTCCGCCCGGACTAGCGGGTCGGGCGGATACGCAGTATTTT
CDR3 protein: CASSPPGLAGRADTQYF

V gene: TRBV4-3
D gene: .
clone size: few
J gene: TRBJ1-3
CDR3 DNA: TGCGCCAGCAGCCAAGATCACCTCTCTGGAAACACCATATATTTT
CDR3 protein: CASSQDHLSGNTIYF

V gene: TRBV25-1
D gene: .
clone size: .
J gene: TRBJ1-3
CDR3 DNA: TGTGCCAGCAGTGAATTCGGGGGCAGAAACACCATATATTTT
CDR3 protein: CASSEFGGRNTIYF

V gene: TRBV28
D gene: TRBD2
clone size: .
J gene: TRBJ2-1
CDR3 DNA: TGTGCCAGCAGTTTACCCGGACTAGCGGGAGGGGCTGAGCAGTTCTTC
CDR3 protein: CASSLPGLAGGAEQFF

V gene: TRBV18
D gene: .
clone size: .
J gene: TRBJ1-5
CDR3 DNA: TGTGCCAGCTCACCCTCTGCACAGTCCTATAGCAATCAGCCCCAGCATTTT
CDR3 protein: CASSPSAQSYSNQPQHF

V gene: TRBV19
D gene: .
clone size: .
J gene: TRBJ2-7
CDR3 DNA: TGTGCCAGTAGTCCTGGGACCGACCTAGACTACGAGCAGTACTTC
CDR3 protein: CASSPGTDLDYEQYF

V gene: TRBV15
D gene: .
clone size: once
J gene: TRBJ1-4
CDR3 DNA: TGTGCCACCAGCAGAACGCGTGAAGGCCCGGCTAATGAAAAACTGTTTTTT
CDR3 protein: CATSRTREGPANEKLFF

V gene: TRBV7-2
D gene: TRBD1
clone size: few
J gene: TRBJ1-5
CDR3 DNA: TGTGCCAGCAGCCGTTGGACAGGAAGCAATCAGCCCCAGCATTTT
CDR3 protein: CASSRWTGSNQPQHF

V gene: TRBV7-6
D gene: TRBD2
clone size: .
J gene: TRBJ2-3
CDR3 DNA: TGTGCCAGCAGCTTAGCGCAACTAGCGGGATCGTCAGATACGCAGTATTTT
CDR3 protein: CASSLAQLAGSSDTQYF

V gene: TRBV11-2
D gene: .
clone size: .
J gene: TRBJ1-5
CDR3 DNA: TGTGCCAGCAGCTCCCATAGCAATCAGCCCCAGCATTTT
CDR3 protein: CASSSHSNQPQHF

V gene: TRBV15
D gene: .
clone size: .
J gene: TRBJ2-3
CDR3 DNA: TGTGCCACCAGCAGACAGGGGGGGGATACGCAGTATTTT
CDR3 protein: CATSRQGGDTQYF

V gene: TRBV7-2
D gene: .
clone size: .
J gene: TRBJ2-7
CDR3 DNA: TGTGCCAGCAGCTTTACTCACACCTACGAGCAGTACTTC
CDR3 protein: CASSFTHTYEQYF

V gene: TRBV5-4
D gene: .
clone size: .
J gene: TRBJ2-7
CDR3 DNA: TGTGCCAGCAGAAACAGCTTAGCTAGCTACGAGCAGTACTTC
CDR3 protein: CASRNSLASYEQYF

V gene: TRBV20-1
D gene: .
clone size: .
J gene: TRBJ1-5
CDR3 DNA: TGCAGTGCTAGTATCCAGGGGTTGGGCAATCAGCCCCAGCATTTT
CDR3 protein: CSASIQGLGNQPQHF

V gene: TRBV6-6
D gene: TRBD1
clone size: .
J gene: TRBJ1-1
CDR3 DNA: TGTGCCAGCAGTTACTCGACAGGGCCCCCTGAAGCTTTCTTT
CDR3 protein: CASSYSTGPPEAFF